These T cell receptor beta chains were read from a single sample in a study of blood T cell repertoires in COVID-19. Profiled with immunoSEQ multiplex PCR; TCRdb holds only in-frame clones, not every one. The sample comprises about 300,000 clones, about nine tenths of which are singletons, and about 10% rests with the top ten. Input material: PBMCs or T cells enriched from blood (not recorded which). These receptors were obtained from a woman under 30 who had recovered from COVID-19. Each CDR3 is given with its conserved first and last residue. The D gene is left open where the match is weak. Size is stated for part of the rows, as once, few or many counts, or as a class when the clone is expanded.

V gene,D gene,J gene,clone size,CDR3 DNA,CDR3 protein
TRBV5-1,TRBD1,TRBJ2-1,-,TGCGCCAGCAGCGTCCTCGGACAGGGGGCAGGCAATGAGCAGTTCTTC,CASSVLGQGAGNEQFF
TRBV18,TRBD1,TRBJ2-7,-,TGTGCCAGCTCACCACAGCAGGGGGCGACGGAGCAGTACTTC,CASSPQQGATEQYF
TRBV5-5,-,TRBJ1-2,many,TGTGCCAGCAGCTTGGATGAGGGATCGGTCTATGGCTACACCTTC,CASSLDEGSVYGYTF
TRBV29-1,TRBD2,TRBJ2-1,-,TGCAGCGTTGGACTAGCGGGAGGCAATGAGCAGTTCTTC,CSVGLAGGNEQFF
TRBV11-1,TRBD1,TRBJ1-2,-,TGTGCCAGCAGCGACAGGGACGGGTACTATGGCTACACCTTC,CASSDRDGYYGYTF
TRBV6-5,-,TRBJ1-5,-,TGTGCCAGCAGTACGTGGAGCGGGGAGCCCCAGCATTTT,CASSTWSGEPQHF
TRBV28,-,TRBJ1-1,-,TGTGCCAGCAGTTCCGGGGAAAACACTGAAGCTTTCTTT,CASSSGENTEAFF
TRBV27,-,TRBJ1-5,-,TGTGCCGTCGGTGGAGGCGGCAATCAGCCCCAGCATTTT,CAVGGGGNQPQHF
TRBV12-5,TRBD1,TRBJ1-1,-,TGTGCTAGTGGTTTGGGGGACAGCCTGAACACTGAAGCTTTCTTT,CASGLGDSLNTEAFF
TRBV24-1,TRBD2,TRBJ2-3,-,TGTGCCACCAGTCCTTCTAGGACTAGCGGGTACAGCACAGATACGCAGTATTTT,CATSPSRTSGYSTDTQYF
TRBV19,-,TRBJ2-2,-,TGTGCCAACAAGCGGGCCGGGGAGCTGTTTTTT,CANKRAGELFF
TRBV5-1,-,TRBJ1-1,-,TGCGCCAGCAGCCCGACAATTGACGGCATTCTGATGAACACTGAAGCTTTCTTT,CASSPTIDGILMNTEAFF
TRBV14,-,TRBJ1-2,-,TGTGCCAGCAGCCAAGTTAGTTCCGGACTCCTCACCCAGGAGGGTGGCTACACCTTC,CASSQVSSGLLTQEGGYTF
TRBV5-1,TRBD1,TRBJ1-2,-,TGCGCCAGCAGCTTGGGGAGGACAGGAGACTATGGCTACACCTTC,CASSLGRTGDYGYTF
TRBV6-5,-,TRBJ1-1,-,TGTGCCAGCAGTTACCCGGGAAACACTGAAGCTTTCTTT,CASSYPGNTEAFF
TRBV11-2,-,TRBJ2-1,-,TGTGCCAGCAGGCCTCAGGGGCCCTACAATGAGCAGTTCTTC,CASRPQGPYNEQFF
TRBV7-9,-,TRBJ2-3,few,TGTGCCAGCAGCGGGTGGACTTCCCGGTCCCGCACAGATACGCAGTATTTT,CASSGWTSRSRTDTQYF
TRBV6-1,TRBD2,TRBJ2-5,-,TGTGCCAGCAGTGGACTAGCGGGAGGTGCCTTTCAAGAGACCCAGTACTTC,CASSGLAGGAFQETQYF
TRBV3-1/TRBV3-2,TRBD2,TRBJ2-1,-,TGTGCCAGCAGCCAAGAAGGGGGACTAGACTCCTACAATGAGCAGTTCTTC,CASSQEGGLDSYNEQFF
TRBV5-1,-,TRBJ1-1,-,TGCGCCAGCAGCCCACGAGATGTCGGCACTGAAGCTTTCTTT,CASSPRDVGTEAFF
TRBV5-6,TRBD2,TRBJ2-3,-,TGTGCCAGCAGCTTAAAGGGGAGCGGGGCCACAGATACGCAGTATTTT,CASSLKGSGATDTQYF
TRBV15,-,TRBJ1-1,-,TGTGCCACCAGCACGAGGGTGGACCCTGGGGCTTTCTTT,CATSTRVDPGAFF
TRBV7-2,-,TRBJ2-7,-,TGTGCCAGCAGCTTAGATTCGGAGTACGAGCAGTACTTC,CASSLDSEYEQYF
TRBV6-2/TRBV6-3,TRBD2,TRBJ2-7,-,TGTGCCAGCAGTTACTCGACGAGGACTAGGCCCTACGAGCAGTACTTC,CASSYSTRTRPYEQYF
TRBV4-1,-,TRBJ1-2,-,TGCGCCAGCAGCCAACGGGAGCGATTGGGGTATGGCTACACCTTC,CASSQRERLGYGYTF
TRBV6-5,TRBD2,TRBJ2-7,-,TGTGCCAGCAGTCCAGATAGCGGGAGCTCCTACGAGCAGTACTTC,CASSPDSGSSYEQYF
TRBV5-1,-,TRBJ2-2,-,TGCGCCACCCGGGCGGGGGCCGCGAACACCGGGGAGCTGTTTTTT,CATRAGAANTGELFF
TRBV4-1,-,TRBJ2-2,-,TGCGCCAGCAGGTCCCCACAGGGAACCGGGGAGCTGTTTTTT,CASRSPQGTGELFF
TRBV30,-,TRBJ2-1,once,TGTGCCTGGAGTGTACAAAGCGAGAGCTCCTACAATGAGCAGTTCTTC,CAWSVQSESSYNEQFF
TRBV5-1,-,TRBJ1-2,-,TGCGCCAGCTCACTATCCGGGACTCCGAGGGGCTACACCTTC,CASSLSGTPRGYTF
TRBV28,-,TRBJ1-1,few,TGTGCCAGCATCTCCAGCCCAGGGGAAGCTTTCTTT,CASISSPGEAFF
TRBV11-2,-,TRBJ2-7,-,TGTGCCAGCAGCCTTCGACAGACCTACGAGCAGTACTTC,CASSLRQTYEQYF
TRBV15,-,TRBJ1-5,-,TGTGCCACCAGCAGACAACTTAATCAGCCCCAGCATTTT,CATSRQLNQPQHF
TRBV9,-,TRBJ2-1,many,TGTGCCAGCAGTCTCGGAGGGGAGGCCAATGAGCAGTTCTTC,CASSLGGEANEQFF
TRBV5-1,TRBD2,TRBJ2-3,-,TGCGCCAGCAGCCCGGGACTAGCGGGAACAGATACGCAGTATTTT,CASSPGLAGTDTQYF
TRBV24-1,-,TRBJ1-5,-,TGTGCCACCAGTGATTCTGGAGGGATGAATCAGCCCCAGCATTTT,CATSDSGGMNQPQHF
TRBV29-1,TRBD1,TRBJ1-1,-,TGCAGCGCTAAGGACAGGGGAATGAACACTGAAGCTTTCTTT,CSAKDRGMNTEAFF
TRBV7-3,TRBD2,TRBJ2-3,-,TGTGCCAGCAGCTTGAGCGGCTCGCGGGAGCATACGCAGTATTTT,CASSLSGSREHTQYF
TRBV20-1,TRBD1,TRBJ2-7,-,TGCAGTGCCAGTATATGGGGGACCGGGACAGTCGAGGAGCAGTACTTC,CSASIWGTGTVEEQYF
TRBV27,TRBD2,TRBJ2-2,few,TGTGCCAGCAGACTCGGAACTAGCGGGAGACCCGGGGAGCTGTTTTTT,CASRLGTSGRPGELFF
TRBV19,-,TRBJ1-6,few,TGTGCCAGTAGACCCTTCGCAGCAGGAGGGCAGGGTGGATCACCCCTCCACTTT,CASRPFAAGGQGGSPLHF
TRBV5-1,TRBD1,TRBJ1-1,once,TGCGCCAGCAGGACAGGGGGAATGAACACTGAAGCTTTCTTT,CASRTGGMNTEAFF
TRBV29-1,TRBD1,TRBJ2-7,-,TGCAGCGCCGCACGGGACAGGGACCGCTACGAGCAGTACTTC,CSAARDRDRYEQYF
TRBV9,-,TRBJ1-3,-,TGTGCCAGCAGCCCCCAGGTGCAAATTGGAAACACCATATATTTT,CASSPQVQIGNTIYF
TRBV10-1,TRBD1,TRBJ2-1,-,TGCGCCAGCAGTGAGTCCCGTGGGACAGGGGGTAGGAATGAGCAGTTCTTC,CASSESRGTGGRNEQFF
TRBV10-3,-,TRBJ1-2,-,TGTGCCATCACCATAGGAGGAAACTATGGCTACACCTTC,CAITIGGNYGYTF
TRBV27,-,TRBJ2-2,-,TGTGCCAGCAGCTTTTACTCCACGAACACCGGGGAGCTGTTTTTT,CASSFYSTNTGELFF
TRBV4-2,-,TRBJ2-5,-,TGTGCCAGCAGCCCCCGGGGGGAGACCCAGTACTTC,CASSPRGETQYF
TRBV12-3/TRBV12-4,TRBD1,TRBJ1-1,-,TGTGCCAGCAGGACTACAGGGGTCACTGAAGCTTTCTTT,CASRTTGVTEAFF
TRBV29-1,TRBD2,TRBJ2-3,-,TGCAGCGTCGACGGCGGGAGTTGGGCAGATACGCAGTATTTT,CSVDGGSWADTQYF
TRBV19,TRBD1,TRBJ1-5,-,TGTGCCAGTACCCCGGGACAGGTAAATCAGCCCCAGCATTTT,CASTPGQVNQPQHF
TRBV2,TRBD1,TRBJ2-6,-,TGTGCCAGCAGTCAGGGGGCTGGGGCCAACGTCCTGACTTTC,CASSQGAGANVLTF
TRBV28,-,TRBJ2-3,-,TGTGCCAGCAGCCGAATTAGCGTGGGCACAGATACGCAGTATTTT,CASSRISVGTDTQYF
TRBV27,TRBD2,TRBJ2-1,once,TGTGCCAGCACCCCTGGGACTAGCGGGAGTATTGCGTCCTACAATGAGCAGTTCTTC,CASTPGTSGSIASYNEQFF
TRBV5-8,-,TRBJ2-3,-,TGTGCCAGCAGCTTGGTAGGATTAAGCGCAGATACGCAGTATTTT,CASSLVGLSADTQYF
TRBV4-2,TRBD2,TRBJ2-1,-,TGTGCCAGCAGCCAGGGTAGCGGGGCACCCAATGAGCAGTTCTTC,CASSQGSGAPNEQFF
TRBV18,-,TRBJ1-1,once,TGTGCCAGCCGAACGGGGGAGAACACTGAAGCTTTCTTT,CASRTGENTEAFF
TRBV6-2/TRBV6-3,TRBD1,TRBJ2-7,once,TGTGCCAGCTGTTGCCGACAGGGTTCCTACGAGCAGTACTTC,CASCCRQGSYEQYF
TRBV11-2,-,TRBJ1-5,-,TGTGCCAGCAGCTTACAGGGAATCAATCAGCCCCAGCATTTT,CASSLQGINQPQHF
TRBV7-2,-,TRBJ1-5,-,TGTGCCAGCAGCTCACCCTCTCTAGGCGGGCCCCAGCATTTT,CASSSPSLGGPQHF